Listed here is a single T cell receptor (beta chain). The record originates from a study of T cells in localized non-small cell lung cancer. Measured with immunoSEQ multiplex PCR; TCRdb has only the in-frame clones, and not every one. The sample contains fewer than 25,000 clones, about nine tenths of which appear only once. CDR3 length: 14 amino acids. Germline CDR1 reads KGHSH; CDR2 reads LQKENI. The V end lost 6 bases, the J end lost 0 bases, and 12 bases lay between the germline ends. This chain joins TRBV18 and TRBJ2-7; D unclear. The TCR was taken from a woman between 35 and 70 years old with stage I lung adenocarcinoma. The source was peripheral blood, collected before any cancer treatment. The CDR3, as DNA: TGTGCCAGCTCGGAAGGGATAAGCTCCTACGAGCAGTACTTC. Its protein product is CASSEGISSYEQYF.